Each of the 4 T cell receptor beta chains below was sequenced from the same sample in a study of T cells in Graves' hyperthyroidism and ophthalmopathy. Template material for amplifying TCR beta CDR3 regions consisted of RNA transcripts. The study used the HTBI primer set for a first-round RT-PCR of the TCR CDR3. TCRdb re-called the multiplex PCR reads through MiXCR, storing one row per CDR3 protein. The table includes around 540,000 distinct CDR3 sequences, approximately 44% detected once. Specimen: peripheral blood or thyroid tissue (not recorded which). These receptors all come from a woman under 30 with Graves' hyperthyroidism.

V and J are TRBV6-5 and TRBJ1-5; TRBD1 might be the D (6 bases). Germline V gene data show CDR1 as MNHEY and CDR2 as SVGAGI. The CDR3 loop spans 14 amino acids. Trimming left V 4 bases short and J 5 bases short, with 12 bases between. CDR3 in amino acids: CASSSTGTDQPQHF. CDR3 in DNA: TGTGCCAGCAGTTCCACAGGGACCGATCAGCCCCAGCATTTT.

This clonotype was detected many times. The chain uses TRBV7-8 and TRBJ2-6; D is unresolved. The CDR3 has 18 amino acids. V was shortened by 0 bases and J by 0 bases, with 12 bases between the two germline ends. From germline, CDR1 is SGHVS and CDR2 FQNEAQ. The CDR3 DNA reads TGTGCCAGCAGCTTAGCGGCGCAGGCCGACTCTGGGGCCAACGTCCTGACTTTC. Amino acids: CASSLAAQADSGANVLTF.

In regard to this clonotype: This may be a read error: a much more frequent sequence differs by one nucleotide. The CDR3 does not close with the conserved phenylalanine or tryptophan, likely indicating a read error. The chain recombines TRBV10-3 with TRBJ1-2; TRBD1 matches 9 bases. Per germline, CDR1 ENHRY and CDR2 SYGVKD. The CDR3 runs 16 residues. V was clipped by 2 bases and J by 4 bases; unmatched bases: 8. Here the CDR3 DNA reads TGTGCCATCAGTGAGGGAAGGACAGGGGATATCTATGGCTACACCCTC. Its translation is CAISEGRTGDIYGYTL.

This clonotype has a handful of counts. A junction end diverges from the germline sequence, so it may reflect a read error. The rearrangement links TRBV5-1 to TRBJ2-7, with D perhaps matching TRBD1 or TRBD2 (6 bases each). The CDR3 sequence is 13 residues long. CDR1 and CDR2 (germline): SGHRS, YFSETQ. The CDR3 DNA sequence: TGTGCCAGCAGCCCTCAGGAGGGGGACGAGCAGTACTTC. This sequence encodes CASSPQEGDEQYF.